This paragraph covers one TCR beta chain sequence. Its matching antigen is unknown. This record comes from a study of T cells in localized non-small cell lung cancer. General observations from the study: Adjacent lung was found to contain a median about 60 of the top 100 tumor clones. Clonality peaked in uninvolved adjacent lung rather than tumor.

This CDR3 contains 16 residues. Looked up from germline, CDR1 is SGHDN and CDR2 is FVKESK. The V and J ends lost 2 bases and 5 bases respectively, with 17 bases between them. Here immunoSEQ multiplex PCR was the method, and the copy in TCRdb shows in-frame clones only, minus some. The repertoire has approximately 41,000 clones, about 90% of them found once; the top ten carry about 2.5%. The source is a female donor older than 55 with stage I squamous cell lung carcinoma. The source was peripheral blood, collected before any cancer treatment. V usage is TRBV14 and J usage is TRBJ2-3; a possible D gene is TRBD2 (6 bases). The CDR3, as DNA: TGTGCCAGCAGCCAACGACGGGGGTTCCAGGGAGATACGCAGTATTTT. Translated: CASSQRRGFQGDTQYF.